This section outlines one T cell receptor (beta chain) sequence together with its context. The data were obtained in a study of T-cell reconstitution after alpha-beta-depleted transplantation in children. V shed 6 bases and J 9 bases; nucleotides not matched to a gene: 6. The CDR3 runs to 13 residues. Looked up from germline, CDR1 is MRHNA and CDR2 is SNTAGT. Using unique molecular identifiers, the investigators prepared the TCRbeta library. TCRdb independently ran MiXCR on the PCR reads; one entry per CDR3 protein. The data hold almost 250,000 distinct CDR3 sequences, with roughly 25% observed a single time.

This receptor was identified in a girl under 10 years old with Fanconi anemia, due to receive a stem cell transplant. This specimen consisted of PBMCs, obtained before TCRalphabeta/CD19-depleted stem cell transplant. The V call is TRBV6-4, the J call TRBJ2-1; 9 positions match TRBD1. The CDR3 DNA follows: TGTGCCAGCAGCGAACAGGGGGCGACTGAGCAGTTCTTC. Its translation is CASSEQGATEQFF.